The 21 T cell receptor beta chains below come from one sample, sequenced in a study of naive and memory T cell subsets. These receptors lack a known antigen. Two oligonucleotides, mixed equimolar, formed the beta constant-region primer covering TRBC1 and TRBC2. Ligated cDNA was amplified by four rounds of PCR with nested alpha and beta constant-region primers and SP2. TCRdb called the UMI-ligation and nested PCR reads again in MiXCR, with one record for every CDR3 protein. The sample consists of about 150,000 distinct CDR3 sequences, over 20% of them appearing once. Points from the study as a whole: Possibly reflecting memory cells re-expressing CD45RA, a few larger clonotypes occurred in naive repertoires, especially CD8.

Sequencing was done on a sample of naive CD4+ T cells from blood. These receptors were taken from a human donor in good health.

This clonotype was detected a few times. V usage is TRBV14 and J usage is TRBJ2-7, with 10 bases aligning to TRBD2. Per germline, CDR1 SGHDN and CDR2 FVKESK. J was trimmed by 4 bases and V by 4 bases; bases with no gene match: 16. This CDR3 is 18 amino acids long. CDR3 bases: TGTGCCAGCAGCCCCCCCCGGGGGCTAGCGGGAGCGGTGTACGAGCAGTACTTC. It codes for CASSPPRGLAGAVYEQYF.

This clonotype has a count of ten or more. The chain has TRBV2 and TRBJ2-7; D possibly uses TRBD1 or TRBD2 (5 bases each). This CDR3 comprises 12 residues. Germline V gives CDR1 SNHLY, CDR2 FYNNEI. Trimming took 7 bases from V and 4 from J, leaving 11 bases between them. The CDR3 sequence is CASNRDGYEQYF. In nucleotides, the CDR3 is TGTGCCAGCAATCGGGACGGATACGAGCAGTACTTC.

The chain carries TRBV10-3 and TRBJ2-5; the match to TRBD1 covers 7 bases. This CDR3 is 13 amino acids long. CDR1 and CDR2 from the germline V gene are ENHRY and SYGVKD. V lost 10 bases to trimming and J lost 0 bases; unmatched junction nucleotides: 5. CDR3: CATQGTDQETQYF. The CDR3, as DNA: TGTGCCACTCAAGGGACAGACCAAGAGACCCAGTACTTC.

This chain uses TRBV20-1 with TRBJ2-7; 11 bases are shared with TRBD2. This CDR3 comprises 14 residues. Germline V gives CDR1 DFQATT, CDR2 SNEGSKA (reference sequence). Trimming removed 3 bases from V and 5 bases from J; junction bases left unmatched: 6. The CDR3 here is CSARETSGIHEQYF. CDR3 bases: TGCAGTGCTAGGGAGACTAGCGGGATCCACGAGCAGTACTTC.

Points on this clonotype: A single base separates this from a much larger clone, so it may be a read error. The chain links TRBV24-1 to TRBJ2-1, with a tentative D call TRBD2 (5 bases). This CDR3 has 14 residues. Germline V gene data show CDR1 as KGHDR and CDR2 as SFDVKD. V lost 4 bases, J lost 7 bases, and 13 bases lay in between. The CDR3 region is CATSDGKSKNEQFF. The CDR3 DNA follows: TGTGCCACCAGTGACGGGAAGAGCAAGAATGAGCAGTTCTTC.

In its sample, this clonotype was seen a few times. V is TRBV29-1 and J is TRBJ2-4; D gene uncertain. This CDR3 has 13 residues. The V end lost 7 bases, the J end lost 2 bases, and 12 bases lay between the germline ends. Per the germline V gene, CDR1 is SQVTM and CDR2 is ANQGSEA. CDR3 DNA: TGCAGCGCCTCGCTAGGTACCAAAAACATTCAGTACTTC. Amino acid sequence: CSASLGTKNIQYF.

There are a few counts of this clonotype. V usage is TRBV19 and J usage is TRBJ1-6; 7 bases line up with TRBD1. Germline V gene data show CDR1 as LNHDA and CDR2 as SQIVND (reference sequence). V was clipped by 4 bases and J by 6 bases; unmatched bases: 6. The CDR3 loop spans 15 amino acids. The CDR3 loop reads CASSTTGMGNSPLHF. The CDR3 DNA reads as TGTGCCAGTAGTACGACAGGGATGGGTAATTCACCCCTCCACTTT.

V is TRBV6-1 and J is TRBJ2-3, with 10 bases lining up with TRBD2. Losses at the gene ends were 5 bases for V and 7 bases for J; bases not matched to a gene: 6. The CDR3 consists of 14 residues. Germline lookup yields CDR1 MNHNS and CDR2 SASEGT. In nucleotides, the CDR3 is TGTGCCAGCAGTATAGCGGGAGGTTTGAATACGCAGTATTTT. This codes for CASSIAGGLNTQYF.

The chain is built from TRBV7-2 and TRBJ1-5, with 7 bases identical to TRBD1. The CDR3 totals 15 residues. CDR1 is SGHTA and CDR2 is FQGNSA in the germline V gene. V was clipped by 5 bases and J by 1 base; unmatched bases: 5. CDR3: CASSPQQGSNQPQHF. In DNA form, the CDR3 reads TGTGCCAGCAGCCCCCAACAGGGGAGCAATCAGCCCCAGCATTTT.

This clonotype was observed a handful of times. This chain joins TRBV12-3 or TRBV12-4 and TRBJ2-1; the match to TRBD2 covers 8 bases. The V gene end was trimmed by 7 bases and the J gene end by 4 bases; junction bases not matched to a gene: 12. This CDR3 region has 16 residues. CDR3 in amino acids: CASTPSSGSGYNEQFF. As DNA, the CDR3 is TGTGCCAGCACCCCGTCGAGCGGGAGTGGGTACAATGAGCAGTTCTTC.

This clonotype has just a few counts. V usage is TRBV4-2 and J usage is TRBJ2-1; D perhaps matches TRBD2 (6 bases). This CDR3 has 14 residues. The V end lost 0 bases, the J end lost 7 bases, and 10 bases lay between the germline ends. The germline CDR1 and CDR2 sequences are LGHNA and YNFKEQ. DNA of the CDR3: TGTGCCAGCAGCCAAGATACTAGCTATAATGAGCAGTTCTTC. Amino acid sequence: CASSQDTSYNEQFF.

In this sample, this clonotype turned up a few times. The V call is TRBV12-3 or TRBV12-4, the J call TRBJ2-5; no firm D call. V lost 3 bases, J lost 0 bases, and 5 bases lay in between. The CDR3 runs to 13 residues. CDR3 sequence: CASSFLYQETQYF. In DNA, the CDR3 is TGTGCCAGCAGTTTTCTGTACCAAGAGACCCAGTACTTC.

This clonotype was seen a handful of times. V and J are TRBV3-1 and TRBJ2-4; no definite D call. Trimming removed 3 bases at V and 7 bases at J, with 16 bases between. This CDR3 spans 15 amino acids. CDR1 and CDR2 (germline): LGHDT, YNNKEL (reference sequence). DNA for the CDR3: TGTGCCAGCAGCCAGCAGGACGATTGGAGTAACATTCAGTACTTC. Translated, it gives CASSQQDDWSNIQYF.

The V gene is TRBV27, the J gene TRBJ1-5; D is ambiguous. V was shortened by 6 bases and J by 7 bases, with 19 bases between the two germline ends. This CDR3 has 15 residues. CDR1 is MNHEY, CDR2 SMNVEV, per germline (reference sequence). DNA for the CDR3: TGTGCCAGCAGCCGAACGGACGGGGATAAACAGCCCCAGCATTTT. It translates to CASSRTDGDKQPQHF.

This clonotype was observed at least ten times. The rearrangement joins TRBV6-5 to TRBJ2-5; possibly TRBD1 for D (5 bases). V was pared by 5 bases and J by 7 bases, with 17 bases between. The CDR3 runs to 14 residues. In germline, CDR1 is MNHEY, CDR2 SVGAGI. DNA for the CDR3: TGTGCCAGCAGTGGCAGGGCAGGTGATGGGACCCAGTACTTC. It codes for CASSGRAGDGTQYF.

The gene calls are TRBV25-1 and TRBJ1-4; 7 bases match TRBD1. This CDR3 region has 15 residues. The V segment lost 6 bases and the J segment 4 bases; nucleotides outside the gene matches: 8. Germline V lookup: CDR1 MGHDK, CDR2 SYGVNS. The chain's CDR3 is CASRDTGAGNEKLFF. In nucleotides, the CDR3 is TGTGCCAGCAGGGATACAGGGGCGGGTAATGAAAAACTGTTTTTT.

V and J are TRBV28 and TRBJ2-2; 7 nucleotides match TRBD1. CDR3 length: 16 residues. The germline CDR1 and CDR2 sequences are MDHEN and SYDVKM. Trimming took 3 bases from V and 4 from J; bases not matched to a gene: 8. This chain's CDR3 is CASSLITGDSTGELFF. CDR3 bases: TGTGCCAGCAGTTTGATCACAGGGGATAGCACCGGGGAGCTGTTTTTT.

This clonotype was observed many times. The V gene is TRBV20-1, the J gene TRBJ2-2; D is ambiguous. Germline loops: CDR1 DFQATT, CDR2 SNEGSKA (reference sequence). Between the trimmed V and J ends, which lost 4 bases and 5 bases, there was a span of 8 bases. The CDR3 runs to 12 residues. CDR3 sequence (DNA): TGCAGTGCTACGCGGCGGACCGGGGAGCTGTTTTTT. It encodes CSATRRTGELFF.

This clonotype was found many times. The rearrangement uses TRBV18 and TRBJ2-1; D gene ambiguous. The CDR3 is made up of 16 amino acids. CDR1 KGHSH and CDR2 LQKENI come from the germline V gene. Between the trimmed V and J ends, which lost 6 bases and 2 bases, there was a span of 17 bases. CDR3 coding DNA: TGTGCCAGCTCCCCCAGGCACACAGACACCTACAATGAGCAGTTCTTC. Its translation is CASSPRHTDTYNEQFF.

This chain uses TRBV14 with TRBJ1-6, with D unresolved. This CDR3 spans 13 amino acids. Germline CDR1 and CDR2: SGHDN and FVKESK. Between the trimmed V and J ends, which lost 4 bases and 7 bases, there was a span of 8 bases. The CDR3 region is CASSRKGNSPLHF. The CDR3 nucleotides are TGTGCCAGCAGCCGGAAGGGAAATTCACCCCTCCACTTT.

Only a few counts were recorded for this clonotype. The V gene is TRBV7-2, the J gene TRBJ2-4; 10 bases agree with TRBD1. Germline V gene data show CDR1 as SGHTA and CDR2 as FQGNSA. Unmatched junction bases numbered 8, after V lost 3 bases and J lost 6 bases. CDR3 length: 16 amino acids. DNA of the CDR3: TGTGCCAGCAGCTTGGGGGGGACAGGGGACGGAAACATTCAGTACTTC. It encodes CASSLGGTGDGNIQYF.